The T cell receptor beta chain described here comes from a study of T cell responses to AZD1222 COVID-19 vaccine. Method: immunoSEQ multiplex PCR; TCRdb's copy keeps in-frame clones and lacks some. The table lists some 130,000 clones, 89% of them singletons. The V end was cut by 5 bases, the J end by 8 bases, with 12 bases between. Germline V gives CDR1 LNHDA, CDR2 SQIVND (reference sequence). This CDR3 contains 12 residues. As concerns this clone: No antigen is known for it.

Study-level results: The study found vaccine-associated CD4 TCRs spanning spike, dominant at 160-218 and 743-854. Only 5 or 6 people who got AZD1222 tested seropositive at baseline. Samples come after the peak T cell response, not at day 14. Spike-specific TCR breadth and depth rose after two AZD1222 doses.

Source: peripheral blood, taken on day 0 of AZD1222 vaccination. The sequence was obtained from an adult in good health. The chain employs TRBV19 and TRBJ1-2; D call uncertain. CDR3 region: CASSWVTSGYTF. The CDR3 DNA follows: TGTGCCAGTAGTTGGGTGACGAGCGGCTACACCTTC.